This T cell receptor (beta chain) came from a study of CD8+CD57+ T cells in acquired aplastic anemia. According to the study, genomic DNA was the template for TCR beta VDJ and CDR3 profiling. TCRdb reanalysed the reads using MiXCR and keeps one entry per CDR3 protein. The sample lists 250,000 to 300,000 distinct CDR3 sequences; roughly 50% were seen once. The germline V gene has CDR1 LNHDA and CDR2 SQIVND (reference sequence). Deletions cut 5 bases from V and 1 base from J, with 11 bases between. The CDR3 loop spans 14 amino acids. J is TRBJ1-1 and V is TRBV19, with a possible D match to TRBD1 (5 bases). This clonotype was sampled from a human donor with severe aplastic anemia or a healthy control (not recorded which). The sample taken for sequencing was sorted CD4+, CD8+, or CD8+CD57+ T cells (not recorded which) from PBMCs. CDR3 bases: TGTGCCAGTAGTCCCCTAGGGGAGAACACTGAAGCTTTCTTT. Translated, it gives CASSPLGENTEAFF.